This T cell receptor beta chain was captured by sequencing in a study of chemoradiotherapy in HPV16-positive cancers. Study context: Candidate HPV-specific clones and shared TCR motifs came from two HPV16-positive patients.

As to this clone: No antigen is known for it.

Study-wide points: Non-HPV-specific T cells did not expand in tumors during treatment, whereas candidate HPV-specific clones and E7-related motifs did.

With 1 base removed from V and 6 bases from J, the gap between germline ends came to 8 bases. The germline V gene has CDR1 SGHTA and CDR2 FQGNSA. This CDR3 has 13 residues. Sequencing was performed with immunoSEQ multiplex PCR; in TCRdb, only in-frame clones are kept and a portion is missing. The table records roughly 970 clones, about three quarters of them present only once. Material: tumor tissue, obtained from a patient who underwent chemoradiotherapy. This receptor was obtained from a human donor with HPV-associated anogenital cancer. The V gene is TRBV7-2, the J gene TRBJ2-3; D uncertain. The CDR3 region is CASSLDKKDTQYF. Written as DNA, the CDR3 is TGTGCCAGCAGCTTAGACAAGAAGGATACGCAGTATTTT.